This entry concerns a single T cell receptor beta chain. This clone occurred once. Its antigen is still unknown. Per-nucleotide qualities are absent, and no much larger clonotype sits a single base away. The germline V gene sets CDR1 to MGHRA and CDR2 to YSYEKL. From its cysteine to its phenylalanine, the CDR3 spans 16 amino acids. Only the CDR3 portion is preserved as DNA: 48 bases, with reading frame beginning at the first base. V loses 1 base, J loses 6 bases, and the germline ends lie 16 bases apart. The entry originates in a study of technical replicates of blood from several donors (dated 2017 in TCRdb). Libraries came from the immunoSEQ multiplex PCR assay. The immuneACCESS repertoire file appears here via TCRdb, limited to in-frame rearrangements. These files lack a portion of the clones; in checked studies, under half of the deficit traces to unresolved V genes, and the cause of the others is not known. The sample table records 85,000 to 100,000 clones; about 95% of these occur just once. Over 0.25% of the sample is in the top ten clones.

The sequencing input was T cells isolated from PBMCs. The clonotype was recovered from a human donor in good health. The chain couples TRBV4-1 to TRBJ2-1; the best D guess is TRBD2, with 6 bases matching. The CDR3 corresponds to CASSQVSSVTTNEQFF. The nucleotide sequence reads TGCGCCAGCAGCCAAGTTTCTAGCGTGACGACCAATGAGCAGTTCTTC.